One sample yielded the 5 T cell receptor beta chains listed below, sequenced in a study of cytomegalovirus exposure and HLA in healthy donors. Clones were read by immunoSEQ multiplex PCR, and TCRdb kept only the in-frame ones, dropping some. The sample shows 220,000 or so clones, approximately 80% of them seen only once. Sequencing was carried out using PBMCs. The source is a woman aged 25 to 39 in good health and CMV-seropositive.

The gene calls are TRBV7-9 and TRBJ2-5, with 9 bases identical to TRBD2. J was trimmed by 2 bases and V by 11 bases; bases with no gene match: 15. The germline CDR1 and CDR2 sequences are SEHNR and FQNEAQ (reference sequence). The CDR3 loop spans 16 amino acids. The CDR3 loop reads CAAARIQGLAQETQYF. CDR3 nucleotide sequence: TGTGCCGCCGCTAGAATCCAGGGACTAGCTCAAGAGACCCAGTACTTC. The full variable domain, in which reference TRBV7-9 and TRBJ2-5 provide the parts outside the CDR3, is DTGVSQNPRHKITKRGQNVTFRCDPISEHNRLYWYRQTLGQGPEFLTYFQNEAQLEKSRLLSDRFSAERPKGSFSTLEIQRTEQGDSAMYLCAAARIQGLAQETQYFGPGTRLLVL.

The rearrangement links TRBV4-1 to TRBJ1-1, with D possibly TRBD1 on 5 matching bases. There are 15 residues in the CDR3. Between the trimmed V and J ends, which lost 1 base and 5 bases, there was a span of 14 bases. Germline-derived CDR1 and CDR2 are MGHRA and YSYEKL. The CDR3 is CASSQAGQGETEAFF. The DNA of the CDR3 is TGCGCCAGCAGCCAAGCGGGGCAAGGAGAGACTGAAGCTTTCTTT.

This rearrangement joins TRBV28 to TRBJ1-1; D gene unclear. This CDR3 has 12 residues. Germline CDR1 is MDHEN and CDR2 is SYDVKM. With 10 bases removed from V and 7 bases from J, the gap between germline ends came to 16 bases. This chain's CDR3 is CATSRRAREAFF. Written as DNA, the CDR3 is TGTGCCACCTCGCGGAGGGCTCGTGAAGCTTTCTTT.

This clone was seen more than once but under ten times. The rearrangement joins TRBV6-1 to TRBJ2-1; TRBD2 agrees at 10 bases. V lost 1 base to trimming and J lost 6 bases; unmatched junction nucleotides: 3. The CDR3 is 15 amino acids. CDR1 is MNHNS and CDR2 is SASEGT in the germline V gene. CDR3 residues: CASSEGASGGNEQFF. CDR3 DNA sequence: TGTGCCAGCAGTGAAGGAGCTAGCGGGGGCAATGAGCAGTTCTTC.

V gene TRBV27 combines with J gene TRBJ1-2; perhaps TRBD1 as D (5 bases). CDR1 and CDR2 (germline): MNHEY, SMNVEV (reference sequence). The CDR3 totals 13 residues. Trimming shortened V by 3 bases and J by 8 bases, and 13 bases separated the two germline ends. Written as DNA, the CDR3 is TGTGCCAGCAGTTTCGGGGCAGGAGGCGGCTACACCTTC. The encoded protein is CASSFGAGGGYTF.